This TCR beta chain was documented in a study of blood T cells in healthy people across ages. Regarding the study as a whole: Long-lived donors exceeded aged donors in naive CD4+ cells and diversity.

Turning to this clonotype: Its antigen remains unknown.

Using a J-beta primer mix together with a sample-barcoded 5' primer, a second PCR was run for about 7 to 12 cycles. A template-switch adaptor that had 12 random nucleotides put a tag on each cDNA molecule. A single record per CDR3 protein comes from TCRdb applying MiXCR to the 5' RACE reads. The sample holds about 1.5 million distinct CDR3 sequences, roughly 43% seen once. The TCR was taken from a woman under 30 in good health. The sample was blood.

The CDR3 loop is CATSRVLSGANVLTF. The CDR3 DNA reads as TGTGCCACCAGCAGAGTCCTTTCTGGGGCCAACGTCCTGACTTTC. The chain recombines TRBV15 with TRBJ2-6; D unclear. Trimming cost V 1 base and J 1 base, with 5 bases left between them. This CDR3 is 15 amino acids long. The germline V gene has CDR1 LNHNV and CDR2 YYDKDF (reference sequence). Combining the CDR3 with reference TRBV15 and TRBJ2-6 gives the whole variable domain DAMVIQNPRYQVTQFGKPVTLSCSQTLNHNVMYWYQQKSSQAPKLLFHYYDKDFNNEADTPDNFQSRRPNTSFCFLDIRSPGLGDTAMYLCATSRVLSGANVLTFGAGSRLTVL.